Listed here are 13 T cell receptor beta chains from one sample, sequenced in a study of blood T cell repertoires in COVID-19. The table came from immunoSEQ multiplex PCR; TCRdb's copy has only in-frame clones and leaves some out. Seen here are a few hundred thousand clones, about 83% observed once, and the top ten hold about 2%. The specimen sequenced was peripheral blood. The receptors were gathered from a man younger than 40 who had recovered from COVID-19.

The chain employs TRBV19 and TRBJ2-1, with a weak D call TRBD2 (6 bases). The V end was cut by 10 bases, the J end by 0 bases, with 25 bases between. Germline V gene data show CDR1 as LNHDA and CDR2 as SQIVND (reference sequence). The CDR3 totals 18 residues. The CDR3 loop reads CATQGSRKYGGSYNEQFF. The CDR3 DNA is TGTGCCACCCAAGGCTCGAGGAAATACGGGGGCTCCTACAATGAGCAGTTCTTC.

The chain recombines TRBV10-3 with TRBJ2-5; a weak D match, TRBD2 (5 bases). V was cut by 4 bases and J by 4 bases, with 7 bases left in between. The CDR3 runs to 12 residues. The germline gives CDR1 ENHRY, CDR2 SYGVKD. The CDR3 DNA reads as TGTGCCATCAGTGTTGAGGGAGAGACCCAGTACTTC. Translating it yields CAISVEGETQYF.

V and J are TRBV7-6 and TRBJ2-7; perhaps TRBD2 as D (6 bases). There are 15 residues in the CDR3. V lost 0 bases, J lost 6 bases, and 15 bases lay in between. Per the germline V gene, CDR1 is SGHVS and CDR2 is FNYEAQ. CDR3 DNA: TGTGCCAGCAGCTTAGCCGGGGGAGATTTTGTCGAGCAGTACTTC. It is translated as CASSLAGGDFVEQYF.

The chain carries TRBV7-9 and TRBJ1-1; possible D gene TRBD1, 6 bases. The CDR3 is 14 residues long. CDR1 is SEHNR and CDR2 is FQNEAQ in the germline V gene (reference sequence). V lost 11 bases, J lost 6 bases, and 22 bases lay in between. CDR3: CASLFTGGAAEAFF. The CDR3 DNA reads as TGTGCCTCACTATTTACCGGGGGGGCCGCTGAAGCTTTCTTT.

J is TRBJ2-5 and V is TRBV10-3; perhaps TRBD1 as D (5 bases). Germline loops: CDR1 ENHRY, CDR2 SYGVKD. V was trimmed by 10 bases and J by 2 bases, leaving 20 bases between them. CDR3 length: 15 amino acids. The CDR3 sequence is CATRGRAETQETQYF. The CDR3 DNA reads as TGTGCCACTCGCGGCAGGGCTGAAACTCAAGAGACCCAGTACTTC.

The chain couples TRBV11-2 to TRBJ2-7, with D perhaps TRBD1 (6 bases). The V end was cut by 4 bases, the J end by 3 bases, with 10 bases between. Germline CDR1 SGHAT, CDR2 FQNNGV. CDR3 length: 13 residues. CDR3 sequence reads: CASSSGTHYEQYF. The DNA for the CDR3 is TGTGCCAGCAGCTCCGGGACACACTACGAGCAGTACTTC.

The rearrangement links TRBV7-9 to TRBJ1-1, with unresolved D. Per the germline V gene, CDR1 is SEHNR and CDR2 is FQNEAQ (reference sequence). The V end was cut by 8 bases, the J end by 2 bases, with 15 bases between. The CDR3 spans 14 residues. CDR3 sequence (DNA): TGTGCCAGCTACCCGGTTCTGATTAACACTGAAGCTTTCTTT. As protein: CASYPVLINTEAFF.

This chain links TRBV7-2 with TRBJ1-1; D ambiguous. Germline-derived CDR1 and CDR2 are SGHTA and FQGNSA. The CDR3 has 13 residues. Trimming stripped 4 bases from V and 0 bases from J, with 6 bases between. CDR3 coding DNA: TGTGCCAGCAGCTCACAAATGAACACTGAAGCTTTCTTT. Protein: CASSSQMNTEAFF.

J is TRBJ2-5 and V is TRBV28; TRBD2 is a possible D gene (6 bases). This CDR3 is built from 13 residues. V gave up 6 bases and J gave up 5 bases, with 13 bases separating them. Germline CDR1 and CDR2: MDHEN and SYDVKM. CDR3 sequence (DNA): TGTGCCAGCAGACCGAGACTAGGGGAGACCCAGTACTTC. Amino acids: CASRPRLGETQYF.

This clone has just one count. V and J are TRBV6-2 or TRBV6-3 and TRBJ2-2; 7 positions agree with TRBD2. The V segment lost 5 bases and the J segment 2 bases; nucleotides outside the gene matches: 8. Germline CDR1 reads MNHEY; CDR2 reads SVGEGT. The CDR3 covers 16 residues. CDR3 in DNA: TGTGCCAGCAGTCGTGGGAGCGGGGTAAACACCGGGGAGCTGTTTTTT. Its protein is CASSRGSGVNTGELFF.

The chain couples TRBV19 to TRBJ2-1; 9 bases line up with TRBD2. V shed 0 bases and J 1 base; nucleotides not matched to a gene: 4. Germline loops: CDR1 LNHDA, CDR2 SQIVND (reference sequence). The CDR3 runs 17 residues. CDR3 in amino acids: CASSIEAAGGSYNEQFF. CDR3 DNA: TGTGCCAGTAGTATAGAAGCGGCGGGGGGGTCCTACAATGAGCAGTTCTTC.

The sample holds many counts of this clone. The gene calls are TRBV6-6 and TRBJ1-2; 9 nucleotides line up with TRBD1. CDR1 and CDR2 from the germline V gene are MNHNY and SVGAGI (reference sequence). The V segment lost 6 bases and the J segment 5 bases; nucleotides outside the gene matches: 7. The CDR3 is 14 amino acids. The DNA of the CDR3 is TGTGCCAGCAGACGGGACAGGGCAGGGTATGGCTACACCTTC. This translates into CASRRDRAGYGYTF.

V usage is TRBV5-8 and J usage is TRBJ1-5, with no clear D. V was clipped by 1 base and J by 1 base, with 9 bases between them. Germline V gives CDR1 SGHTS, CDR2 YDEGEE. This CDR3 contains 15 residues. The DNA of the CDR3 is TGTGCCAGCAGCTTGCGGGAGGGAAGCAATCAGCCCCAGCATTTT. Its translation is CASSLREGSNQPQHF.